The next 17 T cell receptor beta chains were all read from a single sample in a study of blood T cell repertoires in COVID-19. Assay: immunoSEQ multiplex PCR; the TCRdb copy retains only in-frame clones and omits some. Of roughly 320,000 clones detected, 85% to 90% appear once; the ten largest clones hold around 4.6%. The sequencing input was PBMCs or T cells enriched from blood (not recorded which). These receptors were obtained from a man younger than 45 who had recovered from COVID-19.

This rearrangement joins TRBV24-1 to TRBJ1-5, with a tentative D call TRBD1 (6 bases). From germline, CDR1 is KGHDR and CDR2 SFDVKD. The CDR3 runs to 15 residues. Trimming pared 5 bases from V and 2 bases from J, leaving 12 bases between. The CDR3 loop is CATSGVSGGNQPQHF. The CDR3 DNA reads TGTGCCACCAGTGGTGTTTCAGGGGGCAATCAGCCCCAGCATTTT.

This CDR3 reads CASSQTTGGDVRGYTF. CDR3 coding DNA: TGTGCCAGCTCACAAACTACAGGGGGCGATGTTCGAGGCTACACCTTC. V and J are TRBV18 and TRBJ1-2, with 9 bases aligning to TRBD1. From germline, CDR1 is KGHSH and CDR2 LQKENI. The V and J ends lost 4 bases and 8 bases, in that order; junction bases with no gene match: 14. This CDR3 has 16 amino acids. Variable domain in full (rest from reference TRBV18 and TRBJ1-2): NAGVMQNPRHLVRRRGQEARLRCSPMKGHSHVYWYRQLPEEGLKFMVYLQKENIIDESGMPKERFSAEFPKEGPSILRIQQVVRGDSAAYFCASSQTTGGDVRGYTFGSGTRLTVV.

This clone was counted only a few times. This chain links TRBV29-1 with TRBJ2-1; 14 bases line up with TRBD2. Losses at the gene ends were 3 bases for V and 3 bases for J; bases not matched to a gene: 10. This CDR3 region has 18 residues. Germline values: CDR1 SQVTM, CDR2 ANQGSEA. CDR3 region: CSVEPTSGRVAVYNEQFF. CDR3 DNA: TGCAGCGTTGAGCCGACTAGCGGGAGGGTCGCTGTCTACAATGAGCAGTTCTTC.

The genes are TRBV6-5 and TRBJ2-1; unclear D gene. V was trimmed by 0 bases and J by 11 bases, leaving 8 bases between them. Germline V gene data show CDR1 as MNHEY and CDR2 as SVGAGI. The CDR3 is 12 amino acids. The CDR3 sequence is CASSYSSSKQFF. The CDR3 DNA sequence: TGTGCCAGCAGTTACTCGAGTAGCAAGCAGTTCTTC.

The CDR3 nucleotides are TGTGCCAGCAGTGGATCCAAGGACAGGGGGTTTCAGCCCCAGCATTTT. Translating it yields CASSGSKDRGFQPQHF. This sequence joins TRBV27 and TRBJ1-5, with TRBD1 matching 10 bases. V was clipped by 5 bases and J by 6 bases; unmatched bases: 10. This CDR3 has 16 residues. The germline gives CDR1 MNHEY, CDR2 SMNVEV (reference sequence).

This rearrangement joins TRBV30 to TRBJ1-1, with a weak D call TRBD1 (5 bases). Germline V gene lookup returns CDR1 GTSNPN and CDR2 SVGIG (reference sequence). The V and J ends lost 1 base and 0 bases respectively, with 6 bases between them. The CDR3 is 13 residues long. For the CDR3, the DNA is TGTGCCTGGAGTGAGGGGCTGAACACTGAAGCTTTCTTT. The encoded protein is CAWSEGLNTEAFF.

V usage is TRBV13 and J usage is TRBJ2-2, with 7 bases matching TRBD1. Germline V gene data show CDR1 as PRHDT and CDR2 as FYEKMQ (reference sequence). The CDR3 spans 12 residues. Losses at the gene ends were 5 bases for V and 9 bases for J; bases not matched to a gene: 3. DNA for the CDR3: TGTGCCAGCAGCACGGGACAGAGGGAGCTGTTTTTT. Translation gives CASSTGQRELFF. Variable domain in full (rest from reference TRBV13 and TRBJ2-2): AAGVIQSPRHLIKEKRETATLKCYPIPRHDTVYWYQQGPGQDPQFLISFYEKMQSDKGSIPDRFSAQQFSDYHSELNMSSLELGDSALYFCASSTGQRELFFGEGSRLTVL.

The J gene is TRBJ2-5, the V gene TRBV6-5; no definite D call. From germline, CDR1 is MNHEY and CDR2 SVGAGI. Trimming removed 0 bases from V and 5 bases from J, with 10 bases in between. There are 14 residues in the CDR3. This CDR3 is CASSYSKAPETQYF. Written as DNA, the CDR3 is TGTGCCAGCAGTTACTCGAAAGCTCCGGAGACCCAGTACTTC.

This clone has more than one count but fewer than ten. The chain couples TRBV3-1 (or the pseudogene TRBV3-2) to TRBJ2-7; 9 bases map to TRBD1. Looked up from germline, CDR1 is LGHDT and CDR2 is YNNKEL (reference sequence). After removal of 1 base from V and 2 bases from J, the junction contained 0 bases not matched to a gene. The CDR3 has 14 amino acids. CDR3 loop: CASSQGTGAYEQYF. The CDR3 DNA is TGTGCCAGCAGCCAAGGGACAGGGGCCTACGAGCAGTACTTC.

The chain recombines TRBV5-1 with TRBJ2-3, with TRBD2 identical over 9 bases. Germline V gene sequence: CDR1 SGHRS, CDR2 YFSETQ. The CDR3 has 18 amino acids. J lost 5 bases, V lost 2 bases, and 15 bases had no gene match. The CDR3 loop is CASSFPPGRGGLEDTQYF. CDR3 nucleotide sequence: TGCGCCAGCAGCTTCCCCCCGGGGCGGGGGGGCCTGGAAGATACGCAGTATTTT.

This clone was recorded once. The V and J genes are TRBV7-8 and TRBJ1-2; 7 nucleotides line up with TRBD1. This CDR3 contains 14 residues. Trimming removed 5 bases from V and 7 bases from J; junction bases left unmatched: 10. Germline CDR1 reads SGHVS; CDR2 reads FQNEAQ. The CDR3 bases are TGTGCCAGCAGCCCGATCCGACAGGGAGGTGGCTACACCTTC. This encodes CASSPIRQGGGYTF.

The V call is TRBV7-2, the J call TRBJ1-2, with TRBD1 as a possible D gene (5 bases). Germline-derived CDR1 and CDR2 are SGHTA and FQGNSA. With 5 bases removed from V and 7 bases from J, the gap between germline ends came to 14 bases. The CDR3 loop spans 13 amino acids. CDR3 amino acids: CASSRGQGGGYTF. The CDR3 DNA follows: TGTGCCAGCAGCCGAGGCCAGGGAGGTGGCTACACCTTC.

In this sample, this clone turned up once. This chain connects TRBV15 to TRBJ2-5; D perhaps matches TRBD2 (7 bases). The germline V gene has CDR1 LNHNV and CDR2 YYDKDF (reference sequence). The CDR3 sequence is 14 residues long. V was clipped by 10 bases and J by 5 bases, with 20 bases between them. Here the CDR3 reads CAINYGGGGETQYF. Written as DNA, the CDR3 is TGTGCCATCAATTACGGCGGGGGCGGGGAGACCCAGTACTTC.

The chain employs TRBV7-9 and TRBJ2-2, with a weak D call TRBD1 (6 bases). Germline loops: CDR1 SEHNR, CDR2 FQNEAQ (reference sequence). CDR3 length: 13 residues. Trimming shortened V by 7 bases and J by 4 bases, and 10 bases separated the two germline ends. CDR3 in DNA: TGTGCCAGCACCGTGGGGGCCACCGGGGAGCTGTTTTTT. Amino acids: CASTVGATGELFF.

The chain links TRBV6-5 to TRBJ2-2; D is possibly TRBD2 (5 bases). CDR3 length: 15 amino acids. Trimming stripped 5 bases from V and 2 bases from J, with 12 bases between. The germline gives CDR1 MNHEY, CDR2 SVGAGI. The CDR3 nucleotides are TGTGCCAGCAGTAAGGGTGGGAGAAACACCGGGGAGCTGTTTTTT. It yields the protein CASSKGGRNTGELFF.

The V gene is TRBV7-2, the J gene TRBJ1-5; D is unresolved. With 4 bases removed from V and 3 bases from J, the gap between germline ends came to 10 bases. Germline CDR1 reads SGHTA; CDR2 reads FQGNSA. This CDR3 has 14 amino acids. The CDR3 DNA reads TGTGCCAGCAGCTACCGGGTCTCCAATCAGCCCCAGCATTTT. Residues: CASSYRVSNQPQHF.

V and J are TRBV28 and TRBJ1-4; tentative D call: TRBD1 (5 bases). Deletions cut 4 bases from V and 0 bases from J, with 9 bases between. Germline V CDR1 and CDR2: MDHEN, SYDVKM. CDR3 length: 15 residues. The CDR3 region has the DNA TGTGCCAGCAGTTCAGGGTCCGCAACTAATGAAAAACTGTTTTTT. Translated: CASSSGSATNEKLFF. The full variable domain, rest sourced from reference TRBV28 and TRBJ1-4, is DVKVTQSSRYLVKRTGEKVFLECVQDMDHENMFWYRQDPGLGLRLIYFSYDVKMKEKGDIPEGYSVSREKKERFSLILESASTNQTSMYLCASSSGSATNEKLFFGSGTQLSVL.